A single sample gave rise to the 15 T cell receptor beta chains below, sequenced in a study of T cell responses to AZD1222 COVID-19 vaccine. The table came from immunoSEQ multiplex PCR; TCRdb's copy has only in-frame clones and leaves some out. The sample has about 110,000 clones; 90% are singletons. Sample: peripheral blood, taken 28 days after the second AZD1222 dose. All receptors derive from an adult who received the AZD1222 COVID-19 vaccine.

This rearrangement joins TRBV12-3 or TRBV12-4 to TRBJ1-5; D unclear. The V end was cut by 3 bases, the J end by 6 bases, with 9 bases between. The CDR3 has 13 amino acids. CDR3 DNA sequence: TGTGCCAGCAGTTTCTCGGGAAGTCAGCCCCAGCATTTT. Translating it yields CASSFSGSQPQHF.

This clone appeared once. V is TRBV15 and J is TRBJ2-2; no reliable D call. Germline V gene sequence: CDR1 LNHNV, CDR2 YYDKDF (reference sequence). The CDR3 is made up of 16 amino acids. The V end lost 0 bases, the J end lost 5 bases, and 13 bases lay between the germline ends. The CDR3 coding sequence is TGTGCCACCAGCAGAGATAATTTCGCCATAACCGGGGAGCTGTTTTTT. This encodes CATSRDNFAITGELFF.

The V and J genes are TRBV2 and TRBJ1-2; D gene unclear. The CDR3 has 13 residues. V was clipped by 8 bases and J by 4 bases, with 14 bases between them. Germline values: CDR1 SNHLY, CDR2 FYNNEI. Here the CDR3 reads CASRSGIAYGYTF. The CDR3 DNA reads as TGTGCCAGCCGTTCCGGGATCGCCTATGGCTACACCTTC.

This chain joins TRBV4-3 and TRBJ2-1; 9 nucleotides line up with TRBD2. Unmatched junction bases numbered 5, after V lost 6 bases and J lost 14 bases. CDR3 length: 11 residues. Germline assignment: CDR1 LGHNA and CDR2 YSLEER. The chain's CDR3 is CASRHGTSKFF. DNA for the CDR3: TGCGCCAGCAGACACGGGACTAGCAAGTTCTTC.

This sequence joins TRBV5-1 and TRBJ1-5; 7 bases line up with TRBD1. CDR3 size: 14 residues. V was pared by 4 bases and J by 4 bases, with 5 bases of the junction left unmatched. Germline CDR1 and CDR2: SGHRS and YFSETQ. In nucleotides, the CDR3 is TGCGCCAGCAGCCCTGGGACAGTGAATCAGCCCCAGCATTTT. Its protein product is CASSPGTVNQPQHF.

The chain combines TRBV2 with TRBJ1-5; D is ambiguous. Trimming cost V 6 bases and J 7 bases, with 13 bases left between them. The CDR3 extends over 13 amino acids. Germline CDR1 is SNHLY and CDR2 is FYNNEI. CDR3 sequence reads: CASSPDSSQPQHF. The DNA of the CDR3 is TGTGCCAGCAGCCCCGACTCGAGCCAGCCCCAGCATTTT. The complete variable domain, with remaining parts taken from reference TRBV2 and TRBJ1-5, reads EPEVTQTPSHQVTQMGQEVILRCVPISNHLYFYWYRQILGQKVEFLVSFYNNEISEKSEIFDDQFSVERPDGSNFTLKIRSTKLEDSAMYFCASSPDSSQPQHFGDGTRLSIL.

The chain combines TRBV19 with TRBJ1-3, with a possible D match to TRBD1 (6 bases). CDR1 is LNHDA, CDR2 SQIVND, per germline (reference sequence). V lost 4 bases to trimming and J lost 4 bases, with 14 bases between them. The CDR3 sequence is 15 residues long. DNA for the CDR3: TGTGCCAGTAGTACACGCCCTGGACAGGGAAACACCATATATTTT. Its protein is CASSTRPGQGNTIYF.

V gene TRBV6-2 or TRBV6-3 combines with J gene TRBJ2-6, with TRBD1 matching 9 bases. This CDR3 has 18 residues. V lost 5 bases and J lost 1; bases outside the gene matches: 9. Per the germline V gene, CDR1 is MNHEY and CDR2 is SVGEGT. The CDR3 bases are TGTGCCAGCAGTGGACCGGGACAGGGAGTATCTGGGGCCAACGTCCTGACTTTC. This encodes CASSGPGQGVSGANVLTF.

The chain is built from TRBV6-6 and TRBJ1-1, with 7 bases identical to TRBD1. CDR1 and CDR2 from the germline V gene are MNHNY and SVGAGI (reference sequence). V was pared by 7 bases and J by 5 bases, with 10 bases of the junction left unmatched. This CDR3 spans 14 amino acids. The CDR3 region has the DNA TGTGCCAGCAACTCGGACAGGCAAGCAACTGAAGCTTTCTTT. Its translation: CASNSDRQATEAFF.

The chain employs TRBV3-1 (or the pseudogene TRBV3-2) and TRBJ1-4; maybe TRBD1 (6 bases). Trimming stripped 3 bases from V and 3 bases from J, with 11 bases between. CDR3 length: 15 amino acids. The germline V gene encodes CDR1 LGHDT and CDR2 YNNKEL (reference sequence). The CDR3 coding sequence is TGTGCCAGCAGCCATGAACAGGGAGCTAATGAAAAACTGTTTTTT. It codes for CASSHEQGANEKLFF.

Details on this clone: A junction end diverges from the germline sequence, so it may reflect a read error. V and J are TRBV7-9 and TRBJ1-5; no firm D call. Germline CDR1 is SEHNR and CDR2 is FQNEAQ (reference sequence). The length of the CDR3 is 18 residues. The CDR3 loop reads CASSSQRAEERSNQLQHF. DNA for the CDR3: TGTGCCAGCAGCTCCCAGAGGGCCGAGGAACGTAGCAATCAGCTCCAGCATTTT.

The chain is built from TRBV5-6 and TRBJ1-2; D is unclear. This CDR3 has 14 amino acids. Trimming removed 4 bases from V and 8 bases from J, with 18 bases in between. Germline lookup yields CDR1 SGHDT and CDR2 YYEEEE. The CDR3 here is CASSRTLRSQGYTF. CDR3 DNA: TGTGCCAGCAGCCGTACCCTCAGGTCGCAAGGCTACACCTTC.

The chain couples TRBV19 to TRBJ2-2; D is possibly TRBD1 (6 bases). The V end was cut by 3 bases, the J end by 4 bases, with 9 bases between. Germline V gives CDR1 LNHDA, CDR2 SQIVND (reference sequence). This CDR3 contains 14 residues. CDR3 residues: CASSISRGTGELFF. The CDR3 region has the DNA TGTGCCAGTAGTATCTCCAGGGGCACCGGGGAGCTGTTTTTT.

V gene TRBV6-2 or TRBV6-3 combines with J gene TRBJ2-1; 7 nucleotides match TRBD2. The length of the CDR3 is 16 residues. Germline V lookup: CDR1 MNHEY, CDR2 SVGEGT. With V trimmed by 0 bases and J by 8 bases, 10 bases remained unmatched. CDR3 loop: CASSYSPMPRGDEQFF. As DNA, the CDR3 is TGTGCCAGCAGTTACTCACCTATGCCCCGGGGGGATGAGCAGTTCTTC.

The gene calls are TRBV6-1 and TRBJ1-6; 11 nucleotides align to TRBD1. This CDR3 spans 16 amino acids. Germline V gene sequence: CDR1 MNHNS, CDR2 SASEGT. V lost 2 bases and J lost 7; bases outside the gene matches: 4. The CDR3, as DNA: TGTGCCAGCAGTGAACCCGGGACAGGGGGGAATTCACCCCTCCACTTT. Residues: CASSEPGTGGNSPLHF.